Listed here is a single T cell receptor (beta chain). These data belong to a study of T-cell reconstitution after alpha-beta-depleted transplantation in children. The TCRbeta library was prepared with unique molecular identifiers. TCRdb independently ran MiXCR on the PCR reads; one entry per CDR3 protein. Of some 290,000 distinct CDR3 sequences in the sample, nearly 10% are singletons; the top ten hold around 10%. V gave up 5 bases and J gave up 8 bases, with 11 bases separating them. CDR3 length: 12 amino acids. Source: PBMCs from the stem cell graft donor, taken from the stem cell graft. V is TRBV12-3 or TRBV12-4 and J is TRBJ2-3, with D perhaps TRBD2 (6 bases). The receptor was derived from a human donor who donated a stem cell graft to a child with SCID. The CDR3 bases are TGTGCCAGCAGTGGACCGGGAGTTACGCAGTATTTT. Its protein is CASSGPGVTQYF.